Listed below are T cell receptor beta chains from one sample, sequenced in a study of persistence of HIV-infected CD4 T cells. Their cognate antigens are unknown. Profiled with immunoSEQ multiplex PCR; TCRdb holds only in-frame clones, not every one. The sample holds 30,000 or so clones; around 82% are singletons and the top ten take more than 0.85%. This specimen consisted of CD4+ T cells sorted from PBMCs after roughly 18-hour stimulation, obtained from a patient who received antiretroviral therapy. These receptors came from an adult man with HIV who was CMV-seropositive. Each CDR3 is given with its conserved first and last residue. Each record gives: clone size, CDR3 length, J gene, D gene, V gene, CDR3 protein, CDR3 DNA. D genes are given only for firm matches. The size field is filled for only some rows; it gives once, few, many or a size class.

clone_size: once; cdr3_length: 13; j_call: TRBJ2-5; d_call: -; v_call: TRBV7-9; cdr3_aa: CASAAGVQETQYF; cdr3_nt: TGTGCCAGCGCCGCAGGGGTACAAGAGACCCAGTACTTC
clone_size: -; cdr3_length: 17; j_call: TRBJ1-2; d_call: -; v_call: TRBV7-8; cdr3_aa: CASSLSRVTGSNYGYTF; cdr3_nt: TGTGCCAGCAGCTTATCGAGAGTGACAGGTTCTAACTATGGCTACACCTTC
clone_size: once; cdr3_length: 15; j_call: TRBJ1-3; d_call: -; v_call: TRBV5-1; cdr3_aa: CASSKTGPSGNTIYF; cdr3_nt: TGCGCCAGCAGCAAGACAGGTCCCTCTGGAAACACCATATATTTT
clone_size: -; cdr3_length: 15; j_call: TRBJ1-5; d_call: TRBD1; v_call: TRBV6-2/TRBV6-3; cdr3_aa: CASSTGVGSNQPQHF; cdr3_nt: TGTGCCAGCAGTACAGGGGTAGGTAGCAATCAGCCCCAGCATTTT
clone_size: -; cdr3_length: 12; j_call: TRBJ1-2; d_call: -; v_call: TRBV16; cdr3_aa: CASSQSPRGYTF; cdr3_nt: TGTGCCAGCAGCCAATCTCCCCGCGGCTACACCTTC
clone_size: -; cdr3_length: 14; j_call: TRBJ2-7; d_call: -; v_call: TRBV29-1; cdr3_aa: CSVEGTRSPYEQYF; cdr3_nt: TGCAGCGTTGAAGGGACACGAAGCCCCTACGAGCAGTACTTC
clone_size: -; cdr3_length: 17; j_call: TRBJ2-2; d_call: TRBD1; v_call: TRBV7-9; cdr3_aa: CASSDRDSATNTGELFF; cdr3_nt: TGTGCCAGCAGTGACCGGGACAGTGCAACGAACACCGGGGAGCTGTTTTTT
clone_size: -; cdr3_length: 12; j_call: TRBJ2-1; d_call: TRBD1; v_call: TRBV14; cdr3_aa: CASSQFGQVSFF; cdr3_nt: TGTGCCAGCAGCCAATTCGGACAGGTCTCGTTCTTC
clone_size: few; cdr3_length: 14; j_call: TRBJ2-7; d_call: -; v_call: TRBV6-5; cdr3_aa: CASSYTGTTYEQYF; cdr3_nt: TGTGCCAGCAGTTACACCGGGACCACCTACGAGCAGTACTTC
clone_size: -; cdr3_length: 13; j_call: TRBJ2-3; d_call: -; v_call: TRBV9; cdr3_aa: CASREEGRDTQYF; cdr3_nt: TGTGCCAGCAGGGAGGAAGGGCGTGATACGCAGTATTTT
clone_size: -; cdr3_length: 16; j_call: TRBJ2-2; d_call: -; v_call: TRBV7-8; cdr3_aa: CASKTRAGLNTGELFF; cdr3_nt: TGTGCCAGCAAGACCCGGGCGGGGCTGAACACCGGGGAGCTGTTTTTT
clone_size: -; cdr3_length: 13; j_call: TRBJ2-7; d_call: -; v_call: TRBV7-2; cdr3_aa: CASSSPRVYEQYF; cdr3_nt: TGTGCCAGCAGCTCCCCCCGCGTCTACGAGCAGTACTTC
clone_size: -; cdr3_length: 15; j_call: TRBJ2-3; d_call: TRBD2; v_call: TRBV7-6; cdr3_aa: CASSLRRGNTDTQYF; cdr3_nt: TGTGCCAGCAGCTTAAGGCGGGGGAACACAGATACGCAGTATTTT
clone_size: -; cdr3_length: 16; j_call: TRBJ2-3; d_call: TRBD2; v_call: TRBV28; cdr3_aa: CASSPPGAGGQDTQYF; cdr3_nt: TGTGCCAGCAGTCCCCCGGGGGCGGGGGGGCAAGATACGCAGTATTTT
clone_size: -; cdr3_length: 22; j_call: TRBJ1-1; d_call: -; v_call: TRBV15; cdr3_aa: CATSSSKIQDRHRGWMNTEAFF; cdr3_nt: TGTGCCACCAGCAGCTCTAAAATACAGGACAGACACCGGGGGTGGATGAACACTGAAGCTTTCTTT
clone_size: few; cdr3_length: 15; j_call: TRBJ2-3; d_call: -; v_call: TRBV7-9; cdr3_aa: CASSSKRTETDTQYF; cdr3_nt: TGTGCCAGCAGCTCCAAAAGGACAGAAACAGATACGCAGTATTTT
clone_size: -; cdr3_length: 12; j_call: TRBJ2-7; d_call: -; v_call: TRBV6-2/TRBV6-3; cdr3_aa: CASSFIPAEQYF; cdr3_nt: TGTGCCAGCAGCTTTATCCCGGCCGAGCAGTACTTC
clone_size: once; cdr3_length: 16; j_call: TRBJ2-2; d_call: TRBD1; v_call: TRBV5-1; cdr3_aa: CASSPWTGANTGELFF; cdr3_nt: TGCGCCAGCAGCCCGTGGACAGGGGCGAACACCGGGGAGCTGTTTTTT
clone_size: few; cdr3_length: 15; j_call: TRBJ1-2; d_call: -; v_call: TRBV10-1; cdr3_aa: CASSEGQGIFYGYTF; cdr3_nt: TGCGCCAGCAGTGAGGGACAAGGGATATTCTATGGCTACACCTTC
clone_size: -; cdr3_length: 15; j_call: TRBJ1-5; d_call: -; v_call: TRBV19; cdr3_aa: CASSIRGRGNQPQHF; cdr3_nt: TGTGCCAGTAGTATTAGGGGTCGTGGGAATCAGCCCCAGCATTTT
clone_size: -; cdr3_length: 14; j_call: TRBJ1-2; d_call: -; v_call: TRBV7-3; cdr3_aa: CASSFNDKGNGYTF; cdr3_nt: TGTGCCAGCAGCTTCAACGACAAGGGAAATGGCTACACCTTC
clone_size: few; cdr3_length: 13; j_call: TRBJ2-7; d_call: -; v_call: TRBV6-2/TRBV6-3; cdr3_aa: CASSYNFYYEQYF; cdr3_nt: TGTGCCAGCAGTTACAATTTCTACTACGAGCAGTACTTC
clone_size: -; cdr3_length: 16; j_call: TRBJ2-5; d_call: TRBD2; v_call: TRBV28; cdr3_aa: CASSLLAGGLLETQYF; cdr3_nt: TGTGCCAGCAGTCTCCTAGCGGGGGGGCTTCTGGAGACCCAGTACTTC
clone_size: -; cdr3_length: 15; j_call: TRBJ1-1; d_call: TRBD1; v_call: TRBV6-5; cdr3_aa: CASSYGRTGRTEAFF; cdr3_nt: TGTGCCAGCAGTTACGGGAGGACAGGGAGGACTGAAGCTTTCTTT
clone_size: -; cdr3_length: 16; j_call: TRBJ1-1; d_call: -; v_call: TRBV19; cdr3_aa: CASSIGGRRLNTEAFF; cdr3_nt: TGTGCCAGTAGTATAGGGGGACGACGCTTGAATACTGAAGCTTTCTTT
clone_size: few; cdr3_length: 15; j_call: TRBJ2-3; d_call: -; v_call: TRBV19; cdr3_aa: CASSIGRGDPDTQYF; cdr3_nt: TGTGCCAGTAGTATAGGCAGAGGAGACCCAGATACGCAGTATTTT